The 19 T cell receptor beta chains below were found in one sample sequenced in a study of blood T cells in healthy people across ages. A second PCR of about 6 to 11 cycles used a sample-barcoded 5' primer and a J-beta primer mix. A single record per CDR3 protein comes from TCRdb applying MiXCR to the 5' RACE reads. This table holds hundreds of thousands of distinct CDR3 sequences, roughly 53% found once. The sequenced sample was blood. The receptors originated from a man aged 55 to 70 in good health.

This clonotype has a handful of counts. The V gene is TRBV7-2, the J gene TRBJ2-7; D possibly corresponds to TRBD1 (6 bases). CDR3 length equals 12 residues. The V end lost 5 bases, the J end lost 3 bases, and 8 bases lay between the germline ends. Germline loops: CDR1 SGHTA, CDR2 FQGNSA. In DNA, the CDR3 is TGTGCCAGCAGCACAGGGATCTACGAGCAGTACTTC. This gives the protein CASSTGIYEQYF.

A few counts support this clonotype. The chain employs TRBV21-1 and TRBJ2-1; the table assigns TRBD2, which was not confirmed against the DNA. TRBV21-1 is flagged as a pseudogene. CDR3 length equals 15 residues. CDR3 in amino acids: CASPGAGALYNEQFF. The CDR3 DNA sequence: TGTGCCAGCCCGGGTGCGGGGGCCCTCTACAATGAGCAGTTCTTC.

The chain employs TRBV27 and TRBJ2-5; 7 nucleotides line up with TRBD1. The germline CDR1 and CDR2 sequences are MNHEY and SMNVEV (reference sequence). The CDR3 has 13 amino acids. V lost 6 bases and J lost 4; bases outside the gene matches: 5. CDR3 loop: CASRKTGAETQYF. The DNA of the CDR3 is TGTGCCAGCAGAAAAACAGGGGCAGAGACCCAGTACTTC.

This clonotype appeared once. The genes are TRBV6-1 and TRBJ1-2; a possible D gene is TRBD1 (6 bases). Between the trimmed V and J ends, which lost 6 bases and 3 bases, there was a span of 11 bases. The CDR3 runs to 13 residues. Germline CDR1 is MNHNS and CDR2 is SASEGT. CDR3 amino acids: CASRTGPDYGYTF. The CDR3 DNA is TGTGCCAGCAGAACAGGGCCCGACTATGGCTACACCTTC.

The chain is built from TRBV20-1 and TRBJ1-5; D might be TRBD1 (6 bases). This CDR3 has 15 residues. V was pared by 4 bases and J by 6 bases, with 19 bases between. Germline V CDR1 and CDR2: DFQATT, SNEGSKA (reference sequence). The CDR3 DNA reads TGCAGTGCTATGGGGGGCCGGAGGCTAGGTCAGCCCCAGCATTTT. Protein sequence: CSAMGGRRLGQPQHF.

The J gene is TRBJ2-7, the V gene TRBV11-2; no clear D. This CDR3 is built from 12 residues. Germline CDR1 reads SGHAT; CDR2 reads FQNNGV. Trimming removed 3 bases at V and 3 bases at J, with 6 bases between. The chain's CDR3 is CASSFLSYEQYF. The CDR3 DNA follows: TGTGCCAGCAGCTTCCTCAGCTACGAGCAGTACTTC.

This chain uses TRBV11-2 with TRBJ2-7; tentatively, D is TRBD1 (6 bases). Germline V gene data show CDR1 as SGHAT and CDR2 as FQNNGV. The CDR3 is 13 residues long. The germline V and J ends were trimmed by 5 bases and 3 bases, with 11 bases remaining between them. CDR3: CASSTRDNYEQYF. The CDR3 nucleotides read TGTGCCAGCAGCACCCGGGACAACTACGAGCAGTACTTC.

A few counts support this clonotype. This sequence joins TRBV20-1 and TRBJ1-6, with TRBD1 as a possible D gene (6 bases). Germline CDR1 reads DFQATT; CDR2 reads SNEGSKA (reference sequence). This CDR3 spans 13 amino acids. V shed 5 bases and J shed 7 bases, with 12 bases lying between them. For the CDR3, the DNA is TGCAGTGCTGAGGGACATCCAAATTCACCCCTCCACTTT. Its translation is CSAEGHPNSPLHF.

The V and J genes are TRBV20-1 and TRBJ1-1; possibly TRBD1 for D (5 bases). The CDR3 consists of 14 residues. V shed 3 bases and J shed 1 base, with 12 bases lying between them. Germline loops: CDR1 DFQATT, CDR2 SNEGSKA (reference sequence). The CDR3 sequence: CSASFGRGNTEAFF. The DNA of the CDR3 is TGCAGTGCTAGCTTTGGGAGGGGGAACACTGAAGCTTTCTTT.

This clonotype was detected a few times. The genes are TRBV9 and TRBJ1-4, with TRBD1 as a possible D gene (6 bases). Deletions cut 0 bases from V and 7 bases from J, with 10 bases between. This CDR3 has 14 residues. Germline lookup yields CDR1 SGDLS and CDR2 YYNGEE. CDR3 nucleotide sequence: TGTGCCAGCAGCGTAGAACAGGGTGGTGAAAAACTGTTTTTT. Protein sequence: CASSVEQGGEKLFF.

This clonotype was detected a few times. The chain joins TRBV3-1 to TRBJ2-7; weak D call: TRBD2 (6 bases). V shed 0 bases and J shed 3 bases, with 15 bases lying between them. Germline CDR1 LGHDT, CDR2 YNNKEL (reference sequence). CDR3 length: 16 amino acids. The CDR3 is CASSQDYGGFGYEQYF. In DNA form, the CDR3 reads TGTGCCAGCAGCCAAGATTACGGAGGGTTCGGCTACGAGCAGTACTTC.

This clonotype turned up a few times. V is TRBV24-1 and J is TRBJ2-3; 10 bases map to TRBD2. The V gene's germline CDR1 is KGHDR and CDR2 SFDVKD. CDR3 length equals 15 residues. V shed 4 bases and J 4 bases; nucleotides not matched to a gene: 4. The CDR3 DNA follows: TGTGCCACCAGTGAAAGCGGGGGGGCCCCAGATACGCAGTATTTT. This encodes CATSESGGAPDTQYF.

The chain combines TRBV12-3 or TRBV12-4 with TRBJ2-2, with 9 bases identical to TRBD1. The V and J ends lost 10 bases and 4 bases, in that order; junction bases with no gene match: 4. The CDR3 extends over 13 amino acids. The CDR3 is CATQGASTGELFF. CDR3 nucleotide sequence: TGTGCCACACAGGGGGCGAGCACCGGGGAGCTGTTTTTT.

This chain joins TRBV4-1 and TRBJ2-1; TRBD1 agrees at 7 bases. V gave up 3 bases and J gave up 0 bases; unmatched junction bases: 8. Germline-derived CDR1 and CDR2 are MGHRA and YSYEKL. This CDR3 has 17 amino acids. The DNA for the CDR3 is TGCGCCAGCAGCCACGGCCAGGGGGAACGCTCCTACAATGAGCAGTTCTTC. This sequence encodes CASSHGQGERSYNEQFF.

In this sample, this clonotype turned up once. The V gene is TRBV24-1, the J gene TRBJ2-7, with TRBD1 identical over 8 bases. V was clipped by 2 bases and J by 4 bases; unmatched bases: 15. This CDR3 has 18 residues. From germline, CDR1 is KGHDR and CDR2 SFDVKD. In nucleotides, the CDR3 is TGTGCCACCAGTGATTCCTCTACCCCGGGACAGGTGGGATACGAGCAGTACTTC. Amino acids: CATSDSSTPGQVGYEQYF.

The DNA of the CDR3 is TGCGCCAGCAGCCATGTATTTCTAGCGAGGAATGAGCAGTTCTTC. The encoded protein is CASSHVFLARNEQFF. The gene calls are TRBV4-3 and TRBJ2-1; possible D gene TRBD2, 6 bases. The CDR3 is 15 residues long. V was pared by 3 bases and J by 7 bases, with 16 bases between. Per the germline V gene, CDR1 is LGHNA and CDR2 is YSLEER.

On this clonotype itself: Mismatch with germline at one junction end may stem from a read error. This chain connects TRBV12-3 or TRBV12-4 to TRBJ2-3; 9 positions agree with TRBD2. The CDR3 consists of 16 residues. For the CDR3, the DNA is TGTACCAGCAGCACGAGGCTAGCGGGGAGCACAGATACGCAGTATTTT. This gives the protein CTSSTRLAGSTDTQYF.

The gene calls are TRBV6-1 and TRBJ1-5, with D tentatively TRBD1 (6 bases). Germline V CDR1 and CDR2: MNHNS, SASEGT. The CDR3 extends over 15 amino acids. Trimming stripped 6 bases from V and 3 bases from J, with 15 bases between. The CDR3 bases are TGTGCCAGCAGCGAATTCTCAGGGGTCAATCAGCCCCAGCATTTT. This translates into CASSEFSGVNQPQHF.

The gene calls are TRBV5-1 and TRBJ1-2; weak D call: TRBD1 (5 bases). This CDR3 contains 15 residues. V lost 3 bases, J lost 2 bases, and 14 bases lay in between. The germline gives CDR1 SGHRS, CDR2 YFSETQ. This CDR3 is CASSSDKTGNYGYTF. In DNA form, the CDR3 reads TGCGCCAGCAGCTCGGACAAGACGGGGAACTATGGCTACACCTTC.